Below are 25 T cell receptor beta chains sequenced from a single sample in a study of blood T cell repertoires in COVID-19. Method: immunoSEQ multiplex PCR; TCRdb's copy keeps in-frame clones and lacks some. This table has some 300,000 clones, around 87% appearing once. The sequenced material came from PBMCs or T cells enriched from blood (not recorded which). These receptors came from a woman between 18 and 30 years old with acute COVID-19.

The chain carries TRBV29-1 and TRBJ1-2, with D possibly TRBD1 on 5 matching bases. V was shortened by 0 bases and J by 0 bases, with 17 bases between the two germline ends. The CDR3 length is 17 residues. Germline V lookup: CDR1 SQVTM, CDR2 ANQGSEA. As DNA, the CDR3 is TGCAGCGTTGAAGATGAGGGGACGCGGGAGACTAACTATGGCTACACCTTC. Amino acid sequence: CSVEDEGTRETNYGYTF.

The chain combines TRBV6-5 with TRBJ1-4, with a possible D match to TRBD1 (5 bases). Trimming left V 8 bases short and J 7 bases short, with 11 bases between. Germline V gene data show CDR1 as MNHEY and CDR2 as SVGAGI. The CDR3 spans 12 residues. For the CDR3, the DNA is TGTGCCAGCCGGAGGGGTTTTGAAAAACTGTTTTTT. Translated: CASRRGFEKLFF.

The rearrangement joins TRBV28 to TRBJ2-1; tentatively, D is TRBD2 (5 bases). This CDR3 contains 15 residues. Trimming stripped 7 bases from V and 7 bases from J, with 20 bases between. Germline V gene sequence: CDR1 MDHEN, CDR2 SYDVKM. The CDR3 spells CASIPTGSPLNEQFF. CDR3 sequence (DNA): TGTGCCAGCATTCCGACGGGATCCCCTTTGAATGAGCAGTTCTTC.

The chain couples TRBV29-1 to TRBJ2-7, with 9 bases fitting TRBD2. Trimming cost V 4 bases and J 5 bases; bases outside gene matches: 6. Germline CDR1 and CDR2: SQVTM and ANQGSEA. The CDR3 length is 13 residues. CDR3 in amino acids: CSVVGGRVNEQYF. CDR3 DNA sequence: TGCAGCGTTGTCGGCGGGAGGGTAAACGAGCAGTACTTC.

The chain combines TRBV27 with TRBJ2-7, with D possibly matching TRBD2 (5 bases). This CDR3 is 13 amino acids long. The V end was cut by 8 bases, the J end by 3 bases, with 14 bases between. CDR1 and CDR2 from the germline V gene are MNHEY and SMNVEV (reference sequence). CDR3 loop: CASGETVYYEQYF. The CDR3 DNA is TGTGCCAGCGGGGAGACTGTTTACTACGAGCAGTACTTC.

The chain carries TRBV30 and TRBJ2-3, with 7 nucleotides matching TRBD2. This CDR3 has 13 amino acids. Trimming removed 7 bases from V and 1 base from J; junction bases left unmatched: 5. The germline V gene encodes CDR1 GTSNPN and CDR2 SVGIG (reference sequence). CDR3 sequence (DNA): TGTGCCTCTAGCCGGGGGGGCACAGATACGCAGTATTTT. Translation gives CASSRGGTDTQYF.

The chain employs TRBV7-8 and TRBJ1-2; 11 nucleotides agree with TRBD1. This CDR3 has 16 amino acids. Germline V gives CDR1 SGHVS, CDR2 FQNEAQ. V was clipped by 1 base and J by 8 bases; unmatched bases: 9. CDR3 in amino acids: CASSLVSDRGRGGYTF. The CDR3 nucleotides read TGTGCCAGCAGCTTAGTTTCGGACAGGGGGCGCGGAGGCTACACCTTC.

The chain recombines TRBV14 with TRBJ2-7, with D perhaps matching TRBD2 (5 bases). CDR1 and CDR2 (germline): SGHDN, FVKESK. V was shortened by 4 bases and J by 4 bases, with 14 bases between the two germline ends. The CDR3 covers 14 residues. The CDR3 region is CASSRLSGSYEQYF. For the CDR3, the DNA is TGTGCCAGCAGCCGACTAAGCGGAAGTTACGAGCAGTACTTC.

V gene TRBV12-3 or TRBV12-4 combines with J gene TRBJ2-1; D not certain. This CDR3 has 12 amino acids. V was shortened by 5 bases and J by 10 bases, with 12 bases between the two germline ends. The CDR3 sequence is CASSLSRVEQFF. The CDR3 bases are TGTGCCAGCAGTCTATCCCGGGTCGAGCAGTTCTTC.

The J gene is TRBJ2-1, the V gene TRBV11-3; 14 bases agree with TRBD2. The CDR3 extends over 16 amino acids. Germline loops: CDR1 SGHNT, CDR2 YENEEA. V lost 5 bases to trimming and J lost 8 bases; unmatched junction nucleotides: 8. The CDR3 region has the DNA TGTGCCAGCAGCACGGGGACTAGCGGGAGCCCGGATGAGCAGTTCTTC. This gives the protein CASSTGTSGSPDEQFF.

The chain carries TRBV28 and TRBJ1-2, with TRBD1 matching 8 bases. Germline loops: CDR1 MDHEN, CDR2 SYDVKM. V shed 7 bases, J shed 4 bases, and the junction held 8 bases outside the gene matches. The CDR3 covers 14 residues. The CDR3 loop is CASTIDRGTYGYTF. The CDR3 nucleotides are TGTGCCAGCACCATAGACAGGGGAACCTATGGCTACACCTTC.

This chain connects TRBV21-1 to TRBJ1-2; TRBD1, the D gene given by the table, was not confirmed from the DNA. TRBV21-1 corresponds to a pseudogene. The CDR3 is 16 amino acids. The CDR3 region is CASRENNRGLHYGYTF. CDR3 bases: TGTGCCAGCAGAGAGAACAACAGGGGGCTACACTATGGCTACACCTTC.

V usage is TRBV5-1 and J usage is TRBJ2-1; the match to TRBD1 covers 7 bases. This CDR3 region has 14 residues. The germline V gene has CDR1 SGHRS and CDR2 YFSETQ. J gave up 3 bases and V 5 bases, and 5 bases lay outside the gene matches. The CDR3 protein is CASSGDSYYNEQFF. The CDR3 coding sequence is TGCGCCAGCAGTGGGGACAGTTACTACAATGAGCAGTTCTTC.

The chain has TRBV7-8 and TRBJ2-2, with TRBD2 as a possible D gene (5 bases). Germline CDR1 is SGHVS and CDR2 is FQNEAQ. Deletions cut 4 bases from V and 7 bases from J, with 13 bases between. The CDR3 loop spans 14 amino acids. The CDR3 DNA is TGTGCCAGCAGCTCGTTGGGTGGAGGCGGGGAGCTGTTTTTT. Its protein product is CASSSLGGGGELFF.

This clone appeared a single time. This chain connects TRBV5-8 to TRBJ1-3; 8 nucleotides line up with TRBD1. The CDR3 length is 15 residues. Germline V lookup: CDR1 SGHTS, CDR2 YDEGEE. Germline trimming cut 3 bases from V and 0 bases from J; bases unmatched to any gene: 2. CDR3 region: CASSWGQDSGNTIYF. The CDR3 nucleotides are TGTGCCAGCAGCTGGGGACAGGACTCTGGAAACACCATATATTTT. Using reference TRBV5-8 and TRBJ1-3 for the parts outside the CDR3, the full variable domain is EAGVTQSPTHLIKTRGQQATLRCSPISGHTSVYWYQQALGLGLQFLLWYDEGEERNRGNFPPRFSGRQFPNYSSELNVNALELEDSALYLCASSWGQDSGNTIYFGEGSWLTVV.

V usage is TRBV5-4 and J usage is TRBJ1-2; D is perhaps TRBD1 (6 bases). The V gene's germline CDR1 is SGHNT and CDR2 YYREEE (reference sequence). The CDR3 length is 15 residues. V was trimmed by 0 bases and J by 4 bases, leaving 13 bases between them. The chain's CDR3 is CASSLGGNRAYGYTF. For the CDR3, the DNA is TGTGCCAGCAGCTTGGGGGGGAACAGGGCCTATGGCTACACCTTC.

The DNA of the CDR3 is TGTGCCAGCAGCACCCGACAGGGGAACACTGAAGCTTTCTTT. Translating gives CASSTRQGNTEAFF. The chain couples TRBV7-3 to TRBJ1-1; 7 bases are shared with TRBD1. CDR3 length: 14 residues. Trimming took 5 bases from V and 1 from J; bases not matched to a gene: 4. The germline V gene has CDR1 SGHTA and CDR2 FQGTGA.

The gene calls are TRBV7-2 and TRBJ1-5, with TRBD1 identical over 8 bases. The CDR3 length is 14 residues. Germline assignment: CDR1 SGHTA and CDR2 FQGNSA. V gave up 2 bases and J gave up 7 bases; unmatched junction bases: 4. The CDR3 loop reads CASSLQQGGQPQHF. The CDR3 bases are TGTGCCAGCAGCTTACAACAGGGGGGGCAGCCCCAGCATTTT.

This chain uses TRBV5-6 with TRBJ1-1; 9 bases agree with TRBD1. With 2 bases clipped from V and 5 bases from J, the junction kept 4 bases outside the gene matches. Germline assignment: CDR1 SGHDT and CDR2 YYEEEE. CDR3 length equals 14 residues. The CDR3 DNA is TGTGCCAGCAGCTTCCCCGACAGGGGGACTGAAGCTTTCTTT. Amino acid sequence: CASSFPDRGTEAFF.

The chain recombines TRBV6-4 with TRBJ2-3; 12 nucleotides align to TRBD1. Looked up from germline, CDR1 is MRHNA and CDR2 is SNTAGT. Trimming cost V 6 bases and J 4 bases; bases outside gene matches: 2. The CDR3 runs 14 residues. The DNA for the CDR3 is TGTGCCAGCAGCGGGACAGGGGGCTCAGATACGCAGTATTTT. Protein product: CASSGTGGSDTQYF.

This rearrangement joins TRBV28 to TRBJ1-3; D not resolved. The CDR3 loop spans 13 amino acids. V lost 7 bases and J lost 8, with 15 bases in between. Germline V CDR1 and CDR2: MDHEN, SYDVKM. In DNA, the CDR3 is TGTGCCAGCACCTTGCCTGTTACTGACACCATATATTTT. Protein: CASTLPVTDTIYF.

The V call is TRBV15, the J call TRBJ1-5, with 8 bases fitting TRBD1. Germline lookup yields CDR1 LNHNV and CDR2 YYDKDF (reference sequence). The CDR3 consists of 15 residues. Losses at the gene ends were 2 bases for V and 5 bases for J; bases not matched to a gene: 5. The CDR3 region is CATSRSRTGHQPQHF. In DNA, the CDR3 is TGTGCCACCAGCAGATCAAGGACAGGGCATCAGCCCCAGCATTTT.

This clone was seen just once. The V and J genes are TRBV12-3 or TRBV12-4 and TRBJ1-4; D gene unclear. V was clipped by 8 bases and J by 8 bases, with 12 bases between them. The CDR3 runs to 12 residues. The CDR3: CASHLTGEKLFF. In DNA, the CDR3 is TGTGCCAGCCATCTCACGGGGGAAAAACTGTTTTTT.

The V call is TRBV28, the J call TRBJ1-1, with D possibly TRBD1 on 6 matching bases. The germline CDR1 and CDR2 sequences are MDHEN and SYDVKM. This CDR3 is 11 amino acids long. The CDR3 loop is CAVTQGSEAFF. In nucleotides, the CDR3 is TGTGCTGTCACACAGGGATCTGAAGCTTTCTTT. Based on the CDR3 plus reference TRBV28 and TRBJ1-1, the full variable domain is DVKVTQSSRYLVKRTGEKVFLECVQDMDHENMFWYRQDPGLGLRLIYFSYDVKMKEKGDIPEGYSVSREKKERFSLILESASTNQTSMYLCAVTQGSEAFFGQGTRLTVV.

The V and J genes are TRBV27 and TRBJ2-1, with 9 positions matching TRBD1. The V gene end was trimmed by 4 bases and the J gene end by 6 bases; junction bases not matched to a gene: 7. CDR3 length equals 15 residues. Per the germline V gene, CDR1 is MNHEY and CDR2 is SMNVEV (reference sequence). CDR3 in DNA: TGTGCCAGCAGTTCTTACAGGGGGCAAAGCAATGAGCAGTTCTTC. This sequence encodes CASSSYRGQSNEQFF.